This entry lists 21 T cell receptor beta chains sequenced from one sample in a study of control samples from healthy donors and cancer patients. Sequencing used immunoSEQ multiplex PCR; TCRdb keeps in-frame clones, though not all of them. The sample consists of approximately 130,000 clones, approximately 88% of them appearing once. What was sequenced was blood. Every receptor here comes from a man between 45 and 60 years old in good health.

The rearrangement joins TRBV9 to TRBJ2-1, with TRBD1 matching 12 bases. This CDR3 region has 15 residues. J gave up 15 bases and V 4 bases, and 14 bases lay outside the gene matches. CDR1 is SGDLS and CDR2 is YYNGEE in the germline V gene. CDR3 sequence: CASSSAGQGAQALFF. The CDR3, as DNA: TGTGCCAGCAGCTCCGCGGGACAGGGGGCGCAGGCTTTGTTCTTC.

CDR3 sequence reads: CASSLDGSPLHF. DNA of the CDR3: TGCGCCAGCAGCTTGGACGGTTCACCCCTCCACTTT. The rearrangement uses TRBV5-1 and TRBJ1-6; D remains unclear. This CDR3 region has 12 residues. Deletions cut 0 bases from V and 9 bases from J, with 4 bases between. Germline V gene lookup returns CDR1 SGHRS and CDR2 YFSETQ.

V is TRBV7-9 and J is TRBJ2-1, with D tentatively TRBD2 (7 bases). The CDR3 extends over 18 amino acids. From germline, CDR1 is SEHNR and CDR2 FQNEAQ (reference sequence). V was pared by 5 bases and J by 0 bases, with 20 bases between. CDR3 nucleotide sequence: TGTGCCAGCAGCGGAACGGGGGGCCTTCTTAGCTCCTACAATGAGCAGTTCTTC. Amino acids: CASSGTGGLLSSYNEQFF.

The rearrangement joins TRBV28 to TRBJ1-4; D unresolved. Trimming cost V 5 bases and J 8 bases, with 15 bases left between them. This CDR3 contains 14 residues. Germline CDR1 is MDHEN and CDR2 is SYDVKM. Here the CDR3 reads CASSLPVTREKLFF. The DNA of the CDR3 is TGTGCCAGCAGTCTCCCCGTAACCCGGGAAAAACTGTTTTTT.

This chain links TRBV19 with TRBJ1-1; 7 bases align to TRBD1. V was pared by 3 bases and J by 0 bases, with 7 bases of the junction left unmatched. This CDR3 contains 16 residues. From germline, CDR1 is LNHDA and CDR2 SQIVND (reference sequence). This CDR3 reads CASSIKGGQVNTEAFF. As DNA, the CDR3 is TGTGCCAGTAGTATCAAGGGAGGACAGGTGAACACTGAAGCTTTCTTT. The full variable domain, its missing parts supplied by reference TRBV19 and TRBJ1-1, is DGGITQSPKYLFRKEGQNVTLSCEQNLNHDAMYWYRQDPGQGLRLIYYSQIVNDFQKGDIAEGYSVSREKKESFPLTVTSAQKNPTAFYLCASSIKGGQVNTEAFFGQGTRLTVV.

CDR3 DNA: TGTGCCACCAGTGATGAGGGACGGGGGGACGACATTCAGTACTTC. It is translated as CATSDEGRGDDIQYF. The V call is TRBV24-1, the J call TRBJ2-4; TRBD2 aligns across 7 bases. There are 15 residues in the CDR3. V trimming: 3 bases; J trimming: 8 bases; junction bases outside the gene matches: 9. The germline gives CDR1 KGHDR, CDR2 SFDVKD.

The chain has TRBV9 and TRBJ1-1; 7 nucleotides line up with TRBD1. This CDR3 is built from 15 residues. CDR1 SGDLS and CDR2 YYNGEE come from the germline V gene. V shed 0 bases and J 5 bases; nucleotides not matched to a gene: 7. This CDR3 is CASSVGQGGKTEAFF. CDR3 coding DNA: TGTGCCAGCAGCGTAGGACAGGGAGGAAAAACTGAAGCTTTCTTT.

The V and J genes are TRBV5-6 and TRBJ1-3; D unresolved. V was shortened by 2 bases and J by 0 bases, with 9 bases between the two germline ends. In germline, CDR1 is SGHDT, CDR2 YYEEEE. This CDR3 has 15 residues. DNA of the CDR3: TGTGCCAGCAGCTTTCCCGGGGTCTCTGGAAACACCATATATTTT. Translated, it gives CASSFPGVSGNTIYF.

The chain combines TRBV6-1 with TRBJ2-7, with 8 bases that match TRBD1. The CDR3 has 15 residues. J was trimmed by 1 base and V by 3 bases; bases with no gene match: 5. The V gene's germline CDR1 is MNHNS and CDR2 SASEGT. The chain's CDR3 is CASSDGGQGSYEQYF. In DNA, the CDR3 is TGTGCCAGCAGTGATGGAGGACAGGGTTCCTACGAGCAGTACTTC.

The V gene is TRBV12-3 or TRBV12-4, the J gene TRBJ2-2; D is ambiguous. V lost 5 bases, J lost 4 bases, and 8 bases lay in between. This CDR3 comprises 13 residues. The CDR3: CASSHDFTGELFF. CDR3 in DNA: TGTGCCAGCAGTCACGACTTCACCGGGGAGCTGTTTTTT.

The DNA for the CDR3 is TGTGCCAGCAGTTTGCTGGCGGGAGGTAACTATGGCTACACCTTC. Protein: CASSLLAGGNYGYTF. The J gene is TRBJ1-2, the V gene TRBV27; no firm D call. V lost 3 bases and J 1 base, leaving 12 bases between the germline ends. This CDR3 is built from 15 residues. Per germline, CDR1 MNHEY and CDR2 SMNVEV (reference sequence).

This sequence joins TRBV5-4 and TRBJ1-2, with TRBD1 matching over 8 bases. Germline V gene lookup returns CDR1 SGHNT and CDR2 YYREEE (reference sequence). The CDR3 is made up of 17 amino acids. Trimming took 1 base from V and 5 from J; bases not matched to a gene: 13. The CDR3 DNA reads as TGTGCCAGCAGCTTGAATATGGGACAGGACCTAATTTATGGCTACACCTTC. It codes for CASSLNMGQDLIYGYTF.

The CDR3 DNA sequence: TGCGCCAGCCGGCCCGGGACTAACTTCAGGTACGAGCAGTACTTC. The encoded protein is CASRPGTNFRYEQYF. The chain combines TRBV10-2 with TRBJ2-7, with 7 bases lining up with TRBD2. J gave up 4 bases and V 8 bases, and 14 bases lay outside the gene matches. This CDR3 has 15 amino acids. In germline, CDR1 is WSHSY, CDR2 SAAADI.

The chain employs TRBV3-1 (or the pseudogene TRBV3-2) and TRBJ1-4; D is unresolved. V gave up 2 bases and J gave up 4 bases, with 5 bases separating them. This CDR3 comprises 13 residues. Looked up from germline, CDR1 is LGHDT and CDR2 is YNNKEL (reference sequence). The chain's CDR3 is CASSQLRNEKLFF. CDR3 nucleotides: TGTGCCAGCAGCCAATTGCGTAATGAAAAACTGTTTTTT.

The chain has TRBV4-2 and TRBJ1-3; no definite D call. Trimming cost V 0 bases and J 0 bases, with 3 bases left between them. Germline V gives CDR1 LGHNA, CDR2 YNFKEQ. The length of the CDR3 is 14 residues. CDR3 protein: CASSQEASGNTIYF. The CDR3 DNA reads TGTGCCAGCAGCCAAGAAGCCTCTGGAAACACCATATATTTT.

For the CDR3, the DNA is TGCAGCGTTGATACGGGAGGCTACGAGCAGTACTTC. Translating gives CSVDTGGYEQYF. The chain combines TRBV29-1 with TRBJ2-7; 7 bases are a match to TRBD2. V gave up 3 bases and J gave up 3 bases; unmatched junction bases: 2. Germline V CDR1 and CDR2: SQVTM, ANQGSEA. This CDR3 has 12 residues.

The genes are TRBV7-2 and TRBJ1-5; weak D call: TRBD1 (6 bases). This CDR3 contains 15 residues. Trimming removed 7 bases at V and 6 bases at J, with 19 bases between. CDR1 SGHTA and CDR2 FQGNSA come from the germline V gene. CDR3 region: CASTAGGARLQPQHF. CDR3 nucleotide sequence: TGTGCCAGCACCGCCGGGGGGGCGCGTCTTCAGCCCCAGCATTTT.

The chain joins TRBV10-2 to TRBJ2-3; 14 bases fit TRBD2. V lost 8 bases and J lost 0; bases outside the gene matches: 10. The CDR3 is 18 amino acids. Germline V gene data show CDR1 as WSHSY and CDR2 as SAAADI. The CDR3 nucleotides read TGCGCCAGCCGTTTTCAGACTAGCGGGGGGGGAAGCACAGATACGCAGTATTTT. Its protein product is CASRFQTSGGGSTDTQYF.

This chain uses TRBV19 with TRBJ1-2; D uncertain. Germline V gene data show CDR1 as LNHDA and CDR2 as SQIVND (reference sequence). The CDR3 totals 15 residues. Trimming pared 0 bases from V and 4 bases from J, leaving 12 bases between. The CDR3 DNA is TGTGCCAGTAGTATAGAAGGCCAAAGGAGCTATGGCTACACCTTC. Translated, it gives CASSIEGQRSYGYTF.

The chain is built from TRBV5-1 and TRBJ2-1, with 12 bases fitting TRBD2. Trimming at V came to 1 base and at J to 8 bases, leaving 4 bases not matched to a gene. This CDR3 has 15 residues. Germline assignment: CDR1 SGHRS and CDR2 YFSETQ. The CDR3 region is CASSLSASGGDEQFF. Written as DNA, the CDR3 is TGCGCCAGCAGCTTGTCGGCTAGCGGGGGGGATGAGCAGTTCTTC.

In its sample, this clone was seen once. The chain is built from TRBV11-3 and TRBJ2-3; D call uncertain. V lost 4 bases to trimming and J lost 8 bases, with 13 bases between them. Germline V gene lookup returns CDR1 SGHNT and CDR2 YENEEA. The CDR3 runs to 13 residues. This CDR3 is CASSSARGGTQYF. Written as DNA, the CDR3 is TGTGCCAGCAGCTCCGCCCGAGGCGGTACGCAGTATTTT.